The present T cell receptor (beta chain) was sequenced within a study of STAT5B mutations in CD4+ large granular lymphocyte leukemia. Study observations and caveats: Main leukemic clonotypes were patient-specific, but roughly 25% appeared at low frequency elsewhere.

Using immunoSEQ multiplex PCR, the repertoire was profiled, and TCRdb retains in-frame clones only, with some absent. The table lists over 35,000 clones, 84% of them singletons. Concerning this clone itself: What it binds is unknown.

From germline, CDR1 is ENHRY and CDR2 SYGVKD. CDR3 length: 14 residues. The V gene end was trimmed by 6 bases and the J gene end by 6 bases; junction bases not matched to a gene: 5. The chain combines TRBV10-3 with TRBJ2-1; 10 positions match TRBD1. This TCR derives from a human donor in good health. Sequencing used CD4+ T cells from blood buffy coats. The DNA of the CDR3 is TGTGCCATCAGCCGGGACAGGGGTGTCAATGAGCAGTTCTTC. This encodes CAISRDRGVNEQFF.